This TCR beta chain originates from a study of human T cells and chemical hapten exposure. This CDR3 has 15 residues. CDR1 is LGHNA and CDR2 is YSLEER in the germline V gene. V was clipped by 0 bases and J by 2 bases, with 8 bases between them. Noted time point: pre-sensitization, week 0. Specified treatment: therapeutic diphenylcyclopropenone sensitization with weekly scalp DPC. One entry per CDR3 protein results from TCRdb running MiXCR on the RACE reads. The sample lists around 380,000 distinct CDR3 sequences, around 5.5% occurring once. Source: whole blood, taken in connection with sensitization to the hapten diphenylcyclopropenone (DPC). V usage is TRBV4-3 and J usage is TRBJ1-3, with a tentative D call TRBD1 (5 bases). The clonotype comes from a woman younger than 35 with alopecia areata. Some clones in this sample may be carry-over from other donors' samples. For the CDR3, the DNA is TGCGCCAGCAGCCAAGAATGGGGGGCTGGAAACACCATATATTTT. It encodes CASSQEWGAGNTIYF.